This note documents a single T cell receptor beta chain sequence. This specimen belongs to a study of blood T cell repertoires in COVID-19. Study background: PBMCs, B-cell-depleted T cells, or T cells were the source of the cDNA or gDNA that made up the material.

Study processing details: Reference gene primers were amplified, and this amplification served to estimate nucleated cell counts. Profiling relied on immunoSEQ multiplex PCR, and the TCRdb table lists in-frame clones only, not all of them. V, J and clone size are those of that table, while D and trimming were read from the DNA. In the table there are about 15,000 clones, 70% to 90% of which are singletons. The CDR3 runs 16 residues. CDR1 is SGHRS and CDR2 is YFSETQ in the germline V gene. After removal of 0 bases from V and 4 bases from J, the junction contained 8 bases not matched to a gene. Patients in Seattle were enrolled during active infection, then followed longitudinally.

This rearrangement joins TRBV5-1 to TRBJ1-2; TRBD1 matches at 8 bases. Sequencing was carried out using peripheral blood. The source of this sequence is an elderly woman with COVID-19, enrolled during active disease. The CDR3 loop is CASSLGGTGQSYGYTF. For the CDR3, the DNA is TGCGCCAGCAGCTTGGGGGGGACAGGCCAAAGCTATGGCTACACCTTC.